One sample yielded the 32 T cell receptor beta chains listed below, sequenced in a study of blood T cell repertoires in COVID-19 (dated by TCRdb to 2020 to 2021). Library creation used the immunoSEQ multiplex PCR assay. In TCRdb, the immuneACCESS table is reduced to in-frame sequences with V and J assigned. These tables do not hold every clone; where another copy was compared, an unresolved V gene accounts for under half, and the others remain unexplained. The sample yields approximately 230,000 clones; more than 80% were counted once. The top ten constitute around 2.2% of the sample. Sequenced: peripheral blood. The receptors were sampled from a man under 40 who had recovered from COVID-19.

V gene TRBV13 combines with J gene TRBJ2-1, with D maybe TRBD2 (5 bases). Germline V gene sequence: CDR1 PRHDT, CDR2 FYEKMQ (reference sequence). The ends were cut back, 2 bases at V and 2 bases at J, with 13 bases in the middle. This CDR3 is 16 amino acids long. The CDR3 loop is CASSLSLGGPYNEQFF. The CDR3 DNA follows: TGTGCCAGCAGCTTATCTTTGGGCGGGCCCTACAATGAGCAGTTCTTC.

The chain uses TRBV19 and TRBJ2-5, with 14 nucleotides matching TRBD2. This CDR3 spans 18 amino acids. The germline CDR1 and CDR2 sequences are LNHDA and SQIVND (reference sequence). With 5 bases clipped from V and 5 bases from J, the junction kept 13 bases outside the gene matches. DNA of the CDR3: TGTGCCAGTAGTTCCGGGACTAGCGGGGGCCTGGCGTGGGAGACCCAGTACTTC. As protein: CASSSGTSGGLAWETQYF.

The rearrangement links TRBV19 to TRBJ2-5; possible D gene TRBD2, 6 bases. V lost 4 bases and J 5 bases, leaving 14 bases between the germline ends. This CDR3 comprises 14 residues. Germline assignment: CDR1 LNHDA and CDR2 SQIVND (reference sequence). The CDR3 DNA follows: TGTGCCAGTAGTACCCTTGGAGGGCTGGAGACCCAGTACTTC. This sequence encodes CASSTLGGLETQYF.

The chain joins TRBV7-9 to TRBJ2-7, with D perhaps matching TRBD1 (5 bases). With 0 bases removed from V and 5 bases from J, the gap between germline ends came to 14 bases. This CDR3 region has 15 residues. In germline, CDR1 is SEHNR, CDR2 FQNEAQ (reference sequence). CDR3 sequence: CASSLAISRGHEQYF. The CDR3, as DNA: TGTGCCAGCAGCTTAGCCATCTCTAGGGGCCACGAGCAGTACTTC. Looking up the rest from reference TRBV7-9 and TRBJ2-7 gives the full variable domain: DTGVSQNPRHKITKRGQNVTFRCDPISEHNRLYWYRQTLGQGPEFLTYFQNEAQLEKSRLLSDRFSAERPKGSFSTLEIQRTEQGDSAMYLCASSLAISRGHEQYFGPGTRLTVT.

This sequence joins TRBV29-1 and TRBJ2-1, with 7 bases identical to TRBD2. V trimming: 4 bases; J trimming: 6 bases; junction bases outside the gene matches: 0. There are 11 residues in the CDR3. Looked up from germline, CDR1 is SQVTM and CDR2 is ANQGSEA. The CDR3 here is CSVGEGNEQFF. CDR3 DNA: TGCAGCGTTGGGGAGGGCAATGAGCAGTTCTTC.

This chain links TRBV12-3 or TRBV12-4 with TRBJ1-1; D is unclear. The CDR3 is made up of 13 amino acids. Trimming left V 3 bases short and J 6 bases short, with 11 bases between. CDR3 residues: CASSFSRAPEAFF. In DNA form, the CDR3 reads TGTGCCAGCAGTTTCTCAAGAGCCCCTGAAGCTTTCTTT.

The J gene is TRBJ1-6, the V gene TRBV7-9; 8 nucleotides align to TRBD1. Unmatched junction bases numbered 2, after V lost 5 bases and J lost 5 bases. Germline-derived CDR1 and CDR2 are SEHNR and FQNEAQ (reference sequence). The CDR3 consists of 14 residues. The CDR3 coding sequence is TGTGCCAGCAGCCCACAGGGGGATAATTCACCCCTCCACTTT. Amino acid sequence: CASSPQGDNSPLHF.

Here the CDR3 reads CASRLGGSYEQYF. The CDR3 DNA reads as TGTGCCAGCAGATTGGGGGGGTCCTACGAGCAGTACTTC. The chain carries TRBV28 and TRBJ2-7; TRBD2 matches 7 bases. V lost 6 bases to trimming and J lost 1 base; unmatched junction nucleotides: 3. Germline CDR1 MDHEN, CDR2 SYDVKM. This CDR3 region has 13 residues.

The CDR3 reads CASSQATGMNTEAFF. CDR3 DNA sequence: TGCGCCAGCAGCCAAGCCACCGGGATGAACACTGAAGCTTTCTTT. This rearrangement joins TRBV4-1 to TRBJ1-1; D is unresolved. Trimming cost V 1 base and J 0 bases, with 9 bases left between them. Germline V gene lookup returns CDR1 MGHRA and CDR2 YSYEKL. The CDR3 consists of 15 residues.

This clone was counted once. The gene calls are TRBV19 and TRBJ2-7; D perhaps matches TRBD2 (5 bases). Trimming stripped 10 bases from V and 2 bases from J, with 18 bases between. The CDR3 runs 14 residues. Germline V gene lookup returns CDR1 LNHDA and CDR2 SQIVND (reference sequence). The CDR3: CATTAGRRTYEQYF. The CDR3 DNA reads as TGTGCCACCACGGCGGGCAGAAGGACCTACGAGCAGTACTTC.

This chain links TRBV6-6 with TRBJ1-2; 9 nucleotides align to TRBD1. The CDR3 contains 14 residues. CDR1 is MNHNY, CDR2 SVGAGI, per germline (reference sequence). Unmatched junction bases numbered 10, after V lost 6 bases and J lost 8 bases. CDR3 residues: CASRYTGGAQGYTF. The CDR3 bases are TGTGCCAGCAGATATACAGGGGGCGCACAGGGCTACACCTTC.

The chain carries TRBV7-9 and TRBJ2-3, with TRBD2 as a possible D gene (6 bases). The CDR3 spans 14 residues. Germline V gives CDR1 SEHNR, CDR2 FQNEAQ (reference sequence). The V end was cut by 1 base, the J end by 6 bases, with 11 bases between. The CDR3 region is CASSLGLDPDTQYF. The CDR3 bases are TGTGCCAGCAGCTTAGGACTAGACCCGGATACGCAGTATTTT.

The chain links TRBV11-2 to TRBJ2-3; 11 bases line up with TRBD1. The CDR3 is made up of 14 amino acids. Germline loops: CDR1 SGHAT, CDR2 FQNNGV. The V segment lost 8 bases and the J segment 5 bases; nucleotides outside the gene matches: 6. The CDR3 region has the DNA TGTGCCAGCGTACCCGGGACAGGGGGAGATACGCAGTATTTT. Its translation: CASVPGTGGDTQYF.

This clone was observed a few times. The CDR3 reads CASSESSGLQETQYF. The CDR3 DNA reads TGCGCCAGCAGTGAGTCGAGCGGACTCCAAGAGACCCAGTACTTC. This chain uses TRBV10-1 with TRBJ2-5; TRBD2 might be the D (5 bases). V was pared by 0 bases and J by 1 base, with 9 bases between. This CDR3 spans 15 amino acids. Germline V lookup: CDR1 WNHNN, CDR2 SYGVQD (reference sequence).

The chain combines TRBV5-6 with TRBJ2-7, with 9 bases matching TRBD1. J gave up 5 bases and V 1 base, and 10 bases lay outside the gene matches. CDR1 SGHDT and CDR2 YYEEEE come from the germline V gene. The CDR3 sequence is 16 residues long. The CDR3 DNA reads as TGTGCCAGCAGCTTGCCCGGACAGGGGTTAGACGACGAGCAGTACTTC. Its translation: CASSLPGQGLDDEQYF.

The rearrangement joins TRBV5-1 to TRBJ2-7, with D tentatively TRBD1 (5 bases). V lost 0 bases and J lost 4, with 17 bases in between. Per the germline V gene, CDR1 is SGHRS and CDR2 is YFSETQ. This CDR3 has 16 amino acids. The CDR3 DNA follows: TGCGCCAGCAGCTTGGCCACAGGAGCTATTTCTTACGAGCAGTACTTC. Protein: CASSLATGAISYEQYF.

V usage is TRBV5-1 and J usage is TRBJ1-1; D might be TRBD1 (5 bases). The ends were cut back, 2 bases at V and 0 bases at J, with 17 bases in the middle. The CDR3 covers 17 residues. CDR1 and CDR2 from the germline V gene are SGHRS and YFSETQ. The CDR3 protein is CASSFTGRFTMNTEAFF. Written as DNA, the CDR3 is TGCGCCAGCAGCTTCACAGGCCGGTTCACAATGAACACTGAAGCTTTCTTT. Together with reference TRBV5-1 and TRBJ1-1, the CDR3 gives the full variable domain: KAGVTQTPRYLIKTRGQQVTLSCSPISGHRSVSWYQQTPGQGLQFLFEYFSETQRNKGNFPGRFSGRQFSNSRSEMNVSTLELGDSALYLCASSFTGRFTMNTEAFFGQGTRLTVV.

The gene calls are TRBV5-4 and TRBJ2-3; D might be TRBD2 (6 bases). V was trimmed by 0 bases and J by 2 bases, leaving 13 bases between them. The CDR3 loop spans 16 amino acids. CDR1 and CDR2 from the germline V gene are SGHNT and YYREEE (reference sequence). Written as DNA, the CDR3 is TGTGCCAGCAGCTTGGCTGGGGGGACCCCCACAGATACGCAGTATTTT. It yields the protein CASSLAGGTPTDTQYF.

This chain joins TRBV5-5 and TRBJ2-7; possibly TRBD1 for D (6 bases). The CDR3 totals 15 residues. The germline V gene has CDR1 SGHKS and CDR2 YYEKEE (reference sequence). V was pared by 0 bases and J by 0 bases, with 10 bases between. The CDR3 is CASSLGHRVSYEQYF. The DNA of the CDR3 is TGTGCCAGCAGCTTGGGTCACAGGGTCTCCTACGAGCAGTACTTC.

The chain combines TRBV6-5 with TRBJ1-5, with D perhaps matching TRBD1 (6 bases). The V end was cut by 6 bases, the J end by 1 base, with 10 bases between. The germline V gene has CDR1 MNHEY and CDR2 SVGAGI. This CDR3 spans 14 amino acids. CDR3: CASRATGSNQPQHF. The DNA for the CDR3 is TGTGCCAGCAGAGCCACAGGGAGCAATCAGCCCCAGCATTTT.

The chain joins TRBV7-9 to TRBJ2-1, with 11 bases matching TRBD2. V lost 5 bases to trimming and J lost 8 bases; unmatched junction nucleotides: 20. The CDR3 is 19 amino acids. Germline V CDR1 and CDR2: SEHNR, FQNEAQ (reference sequence). The CDR3 loop is CASSNGQLAGGRRGDEQFF. The CDR3 coding sequence is TGTGCCAGCAGCAATGGGCAGTTAGCGGGGGGGAGGAGAGGAGATGAGCAGTTCTTC.

The chain is built from TRBV14 and TRBJ1-6, with 7 bases fitting TRBD1. With V trimmed by 4 bases and J by 6 bases, 6 bases remained unmatched. Germline loops: CDR1 SGHDN, CDR2 FVKESK. CDR3 length: 15 residues. Here the CDR3 DNA reads TGTGCCAGCAGCCGAGGGGGCCGCGGTAATTCACCCCTCCACTTT. This gives the protein CASSRGGRGNSPLHF.

The chain recombines TRBV6-4 with TRBJ2-1; 9 nucleotides match TRBD2. Germline V CDR1 and CDR2: MRHNA, SNTAGT. With 0 bases clipped from V and 9 bases from J, the junction kept 6 bases outside the gene matches. CDR3 length: 15 amino acids. CDR3 sequence: CASSDSSGGTFEQFF. In nucleotides, the CDR3 is TGTGCCAGCAGTGACTCCAGCGGGGGGACTTTTGAGCAGTTCTTC.

The chain links TRBV27 to TRBJ1-1, with unresolved D. Trimming removed 7 bases from V and 4 bases from J, with 16 bases in between. The CDR3 contains 14 residues. Germline values: CDR1 MNHEY, CDR2 SMNVEV (reference sequence). The CDR3 coding sequence is TGTGCCAGCACCCGGGCCCCTCGGGGCACTGAAGCTTTCTTT. Protein product: CASTRAPRGTEAFF.

This chain uses TRBV27 with TRBJ1-2, with a possible D match to TRBD1 (6 bases). From germline, CDR1 is MNHEY and CDR2 SMNVEV (reference sequence). This CDR3 region has 14 residues. Trimming cost V 6 bases and J 5 bases, with 16 bases left between them. The CDR3 DNA is TGTGCCAGCAGCCCGAATTATCAGGGGTATGGCTACACCTTC. This translates into CASSPNYQGYGYTF.

This clone was observed a few times. V is TRBV19 and J is TRBJ1-5; no clear D gene. Trimming removed 10 bases at V and 4 bases at J, with 14 bases between. The CDR3 contains 13 residues. Germline V gene sequence: CDR1 LNHDA, CDR2 SQIVND (reference sequence). The CDR3 DNA reads as TGTGCCACTAGCACAGCCCAAAATCAGCCCCAGCATTTT. Translated: CATSTAQNQPQHF.

This clone was counted once. The J gene is TRBJ1-2, the V gene TRBV9; possible D gene TRBD1, 6 bases. Per germline, CDR1 SGDLS and CDR2 YYNGEE. The CDR3 sequence is 16 residues long. V was pared by 0 bases and J by 2 bases, with 14 bases between. This CDR3 reads CASSVAQGLENYGYTF. For the CDR3, the DNA is TGTGCCAGCAGCGTAGCTCAGGGGCTAGAAAACTATGGCTACACCTTC.

The J gene is TRBJ1-2, the V gene TRBV6-6; a weak D match, TRBD1 (6 bases). The CDR3 has 15 residues. The germline CDR1 and CDR2 sequences are MNHNY and SVGAGI (reference sequence). The V gene lost 10 bases and the J gene lost 0 bases, with 18 bases spanning the gap. The CDR3 region is CATSAGDTANYGYTF. The CDR3 DNA follows: TGTGCCACCTCCGCCGGGGACACAGCTAACTATGGCTACACCTTC.

This chain connects TRBV19 to TRBJ1-2; no reliable D call. The germline gives CDR1 LNHDA, CDR2 SQIVND (reference sequence). This CDR3 region has 13 residues. V was cut by 3 bases and J by 8 bases, with 13 bases left in between. CDR3 residues: CASSITGPRGYTF. The CDR3 DNA follows: TGTGCCAGTAGTATCACTGGTCCGCGGGGCTACACCTTC.

V is TRBV12-3 or TRBV12-4 and J is TRBJ2-7; TRBD2 aligns across 8 bases. The junction had 4 bases not matched to a gene; V was cut back by 5 bases and J by 4 bases. CDR3 length: 13 residues. In DNA, the CDR3 is TGTGCCAGCAGTCCATTAGCGGGGTACGAGCAGTACTTC. It specifies CASSPLAGYEQYF.

The chain carries TRBV29-1 and TRBJ2-7, with 7 bases fitting TRBD1. The CDR3 loop spans 13 amino acids. V lost 5 bases and J lost 2; bases outside the gene matches: 6. Per the germline V gene, CDR1 is SQVTM and CDR2 is ANQGSEA. In DNA form, the CDR3 reads TGCAGCGTTTGGGCGGACAGGACCTACGAGCAGTACTTC. This encodes CSVWADRTYEQYF.

In nucleotides, the CDR3 is TGTGCCATCAGTGAGTCGACTGGGCAGGGCGGTCAGTATTTT. Its translation: CAISESTGQGGQYF. J is TRBJ2-3 and V is TRBV10-3, with D perhaps TRBD1 (5 bases). The CDR3 runs to 14 residues. V was cut by 0 bases and J by 12 bases, with 16 bases left in between. The germline gives CDR1 ENHRY, CDR2 SYGVKD.